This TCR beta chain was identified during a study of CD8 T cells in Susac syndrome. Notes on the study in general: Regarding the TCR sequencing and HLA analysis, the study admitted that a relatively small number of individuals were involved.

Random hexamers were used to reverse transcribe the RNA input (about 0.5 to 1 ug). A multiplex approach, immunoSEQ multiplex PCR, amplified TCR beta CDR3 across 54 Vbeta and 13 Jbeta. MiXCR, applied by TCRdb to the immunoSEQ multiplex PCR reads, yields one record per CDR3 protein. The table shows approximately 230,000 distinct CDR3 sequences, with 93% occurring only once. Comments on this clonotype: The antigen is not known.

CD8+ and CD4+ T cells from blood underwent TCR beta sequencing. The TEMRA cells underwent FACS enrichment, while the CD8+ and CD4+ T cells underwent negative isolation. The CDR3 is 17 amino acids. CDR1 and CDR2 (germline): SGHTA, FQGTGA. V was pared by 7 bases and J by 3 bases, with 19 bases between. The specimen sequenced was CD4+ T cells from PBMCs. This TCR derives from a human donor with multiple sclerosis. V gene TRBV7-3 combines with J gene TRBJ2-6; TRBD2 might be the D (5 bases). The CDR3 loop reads CASTLGSVRGGANVLTF. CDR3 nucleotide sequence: TGTGCCAGCACCCTGGGGAGCGTCCGAGGTGGGGCCAACGTCCTGACTTTC.